This T cell receptor beta chain appears in the sequencing data of a study of graft-versus-host responses after intestinal transplantation. Sequenced by immunoSEQ multiplex PCR; TCRdb stores in-frame clones only, minus some. The sample contains tens of thousands of clones, 85% to 95% of which appear only once. The CDR3 runs to 19 residues. Trimming at V came to 3 bases and at J to 7 bases, leaving 21 bases not matched to a gene. The germline CDR1 and CDR2 sequences are SEHNR and FQNEAQ (reference sequence). This clone was seen only once. What it binds is unknown. The chain carries TRBV7-9 and TRBJ2-1; 7 bases fit TRBD2. The source was unstimulated CD8+ T cells sorted from spleen or lymph node cells, collected before intestinal transplant. This sequence was found in a human donor who received an intestinal transplant. The CDR3 sequence: CASSLYSVTSSGVENEQFF. The CDR3 nucleotides read TGTGCCAGCAGCTTGTACTCGGTGACTAGCTCTGGGGTGGAGAATGAGCAGTTCTTC.